This TCR beta chain originates from a study of T cell responses to AZD1222 COVID-19 vaccine (dated by TCRdb to about 2021). Regarding the complete study: AZD1222 recipients whose second dose came at about 4 weeks and those whose second dose came at about 12 weeks were combined into one group, since spike-specific TCR depth and breadth did not differ between the two schedules. A total of over 230 trial participants underwent TCR sequencing, of whom about 210 had received two doses of AZD1222 and about 26 had received two doses of the MenACWY control vaccine. Trial participants were enrolled by age into subgroups of 18-55, 56-69 and 70-plus years, and around 140, 26 and 57 TCR-sequenced participants, respectively, were included in these subgroups.

Beyond this particular receptor, the publication reports: Because no day 14 peak-response samples were available, repertoires were characterized only after the peak T cell response. CD4 TCRs associated with the vaccine covered the entire spike protein, and the dominant responses were in regions 160-218 and 743-854. A significant rise in spike-specific TCR breadth and depth was observed after two AZD1222 doses relative to day 0 and relative to MenACWY recipients. Epitopes outside the regions mutated in the B.1.351 and B.1.1.7 variants were reportedly recognized by nearly half of the unique spike-specific TCRs. Conclusions about previously exposed vaccinees were limited because only six AZD1222 recipients were SARS-CoV-2 seropositive at baseline. In the small 56-69-year group, the increase in depth fell short of significance, most likely because of low power. Participants were mostly white British and included more females than males, and it was suggested by the authors that clonal diversity may have been underestimated.

A remark on this clone: Its binding antigen is unknown. No base qualities exist here, and no much larger clone lies one base off it.

Germline trimming: 4 bases from V, 4 bases from J; junction bases outside gene matches: 9. Reading from cysteine to phenylalanine, the CDR3 counts 15 amino acids. Just CDR3 DNA is preserved here, 45 bases in frame from base 1. The germline V gene supplies CDR1 MGHDK and CDR2 SYGVNS. This specimen's time point label, per the study, means: baseline before first vaccination. The vaccinee samples were drawn from two UK trials, COV001 and COV002, one of which was a single-blind randomized controlled phase 2/3 trial testing AZD1222 (ChAdOx1 nCoV-19) in healthy adults. For TCRbeta chain sequencing, PBMC samples were collected from trial participants at day 0 and at day 28 after the second dose. The CDR3 regions of human TCRbeta chains were analyzed by immunosequencing. The paper's data handling went like this. TCRs in the repertoires were compared against a reference library of SARS-CoV-2-specific TCRs that had been generated with the MIRA antigen-specificity platform. Breadth was defined as the fraction of unique TCRs that were SARS-CoV-2-associated. Depth was defined as the fraction of total T cells that were SARS-CoV-2-associated. Using the MIRA data, each spike-specific TCR was mapped to the spike region that the TCR reacts to and placed in a CD4 or CD8 class. Log10-transformed breadth and depth values were compared by one-way ANOVA with Sidak's multiple comparisons tests. Here the immuneACCESS table is served through TCRdb, limited to in-frame sequences with V and J called. Missing clones are a known gap in these copies; in checked studies unresolved V genes cover under half, and the rest lacks a known reason. The V and J calls and clone size are taken from that table; D and trimming were inferred from the DNA. Recorded for this sample are fewer than 200,000 clones; about 86% of them occurred a single time. Of the sample, approximately 0.49% falls within the top ten clones.

The source of this sequence is an adult in good health. The chain employs TRBV25-1 and TRBJ1-1; TRBD1 aligns with 7 central bases. Sequences were derived from peripheral blood, sampled on day 0 of AZD1222 vaccination. The CDR3 region has the sequence CASSAPRQGGTEAFF. The sequenced DNA: TGTGCCAGCAGTGCCCCCCGACAGGGAGGCACTGAAGCTTTCTTT. Reference TRBV25-1 and TRBJ1-1 proteins supply the regions before and after the CDR3; the full variable domain is: EADIYQTPRYLVIGTGKKITLECSQTMGHDKMYWYQQDPGMELHLIHYSYGVNSTEKGDLSSESTVSRIRTEHFPLTLESARPSHTSQYLCASSAPRQGGTEAFFGQGTRLTVV.